This TCR beta chain comes out of a study of blood T cell repertoires in COVID-19. Study summary: Specimens from acute and convalescent COVID-19 originated in the United States, Italy and Spain.

The repertoire was sequenced with immunoSEQ multiplex PCR; TCRdb's copy has only in-frame clones and lacks some. The sample records roughly 280,000 clones, 70% to 90% being singletons. The CDR3 length is 18 residues. Losses at the gene ends were 6 bases for V and 0 bases for J; bases not matched to a gene: 9. CDR1 SQVTM and CDR2 ANQGSEA come from the germline V gene. The J gene is TRBJ2-6, the V gene TRBV29-1, with TRBD2 matching over 12 bases. Sequenced input: peripheral blood. The TCR originated in a young man with active or convalescent COVID-19. The CDR3 region is CSVAEGLAGLSGANVLTF. In DNA, the CDR3 is TGCAGCGTCGCGGAGGGACTAGCGGGCCTCTCTGGGGCCAACGTCCTGACTTTC.